The 23 T cell receptor beta chains below were found in one sample sequenced in a study of T cells in narcolepsy. The table came from immunoSEQ multiplex PCR; TCRdb's copy has only in-frame clones and leaves some out. The sample has fewer than 40,000 clones; roughly 80% are singletons. Specimen: memory (CD45RA-) CD4+ T cells from blood. These receptors were obtained from a human donor in good health.

This clone was picked up a small number of times. The V call is TRBV5-1, the J call TRBJ2-6; D may match TRBD1 or TRBD2 (6 bases each). This CDR3 has 18 residues. Trimming pared 0 bases from V and 4 bases from J, leaving 17 bases between. Germline lookup yields CDR1 SGHRS and CDR2 YFSETQ. CDR3 loop: CASSLAPGARQGANVLTF. CDR3 sequence (DNA): TGCGCCAGCAGCTTGGCCCCGGGGGCGAGGCAAGGGGCCAACGTCCTGACTTTC.

The rearrangement joins TRBV9 to TRBJ2-1; D call uncertain. The germline gives CDR1 SGDLS, CDR2 YYNGEE. V was cut by 0 bases and J by 4 bases, with 8 bases left in between. The CDR3 spans 14 residues. The CDR3 reads CASSVGEEYNEQFF. CDR3 nucleotide sequence: TGTGCCAGCAGCGTAGGGGAAGAATACAATGAGCAGTTCTTC.

The CDR3 DNA sequence: TGTGCCAGCAGCCAGGATTGGGGGAACACCATATATTTT. Residues: CASSQDWGNTIYF. The chain couples TRBV5-6 to TRBJ1-3, with a possible D match to TRBD1 (5 bases). Germline V gene data show CDR1 as SGHDT and CDR2 as YYEEEE. V was pared by 4 bases and J by 7 bases, with 12 bases between. The CDR3 runs 13 residues.

This clone was recorded once. V usage is TRBV5-4 and J usage is TRBJ2-5, with D unresolved. Deletions cut 0 bases from V and 2 bases from J, with 5 bases between. This CDR3 has 13 residues. Germline V gene data show CDR1 as SGHNT and CDR2 as YYREEE (reference sequence). DNA of the CDR3: TGTGCCAGCAGCTTGGACATTCAAGAGACCCAGTACTTC. Protein: CASSLDIQETQYF.

The chain uses TRBV9 and TRBJ2-1; unclear D gene. The V and J ends lost 0 bases and 3 bases respectively, with 7 bases between them. Germline V gene data show CDR1 as SGDLS and CDR2 as YYNGEE. The CDR3 is made up of 14 amino acids. The CDR3 sequence: CASSVGFSYNEQFF. Written as DNA, the CDR3 is TGTGCCAGCAGCGTAGGGTTCAGCTACAATGAGCAGTTCTTC. The full variable domain, its missing parts supplied by reference TRBV9 and TRBJ2-1, is DSGVTQTPKHLITATGQRVTLRCSPRSGDLSVYWYQQSLDQGLQFLIQYYNGEERAKGNILERFSAQQFPDLHSELNLSSLELGDSALYFCASSVGFSYNEQFFGPGTRLTVL.

This chain joins TRBV19 and TRBJ1-1; TRBD1 is a possible D gene (5 bases). CDR1 LNHDA and CDR2 SQIVND come from the germline V gene (reference sequence). Trimming took off 4 bases at V and 1 base at J, with 19 bases between the two ends. CDR3 length: 17 amino acids. CDR3 bases: TGTGCCAGTAGTAGCCCCACCGGGGGAGCGGGGAACACTGAAGCTTTCTTT. It yields the protein CASSSPTGGAGNTEAFF.

V gene TRBV5-1 combines with J gene TRBJ1-2; 7 bases align to TRBD1. V was clipped by 7 bases and J by 5 bases; unmatched bases: 14. CDR1 SGHRS and CDR2 YFSETQ come from the germline V gene. The CDR3 is 15 amino acids. The CDR3 region is CASWGQSSIGYGYTF. CDR3 DNA sequence: TGCGCCAGCTGGGGACAGTCCTCCATTGGATATGGCTACACCTTC.

This chain links TRBV7-2 with TRBJ2-3; TRBD2 agrees at 14 bases. The germline gives CDR1 SGHTA, CDR2 FQGNSA. V gave up 5 bases and J gave up 14 bases; unmatched junction bases: 15. This CDR3 spans 16 amino acids. The DNA of the CDR3 is TGTGCCAGCAGCACCGGGACTAGCGGGGGTTCGTCCCCATGGTATTTT. It yields the protein CASSTGTSGGSSPWYF.

Written as DNA, the CDR3 is TGTGCCATCAGTGGCGGGGGACAGGGGGTAGACGAGCAGTACTTC. Protein sequence: CAISGGGQGVDEQYF. This chain links TRBV10-3 with TRBJ2-7; TRBD1 matches at 11 bases. The J segment lost 5 bases and the V segment lost 4 bases, leaving 7 bases of the junction unmatched. Looked up from germline, CDR1 is ENHRY and CDR2 is SYGVKD. The CDR3 length is 15 residues.

The chain recombines TRBV19 with TRBJ1-2; D uncertain. The V gene lost 4 bases and the J gene lost 0 bases, with 6 bases spanning the gap. Per the germline V gene, CDR1 is LNHDA and CDR2 is SQIVND (reference sequence). The CDR3 contains 13 residues. CDR3 DNA: TGTGCCAGTAGTACTAACCCTAACTATGGCTACACCTTC. Translated, it gives CASSTNPNYGYTF.

This clone was observed a few times. The chain uses TRBV7-6 and TRBJ1-5; D is possibly TRBD1 (5 bases). V shed 3 bases and J shed 4 bases, with 19 bases lying between them. There are 17 residues in the CDR3. CDR1 is SGHVS, CDR2 FNYEAQ, per germline. CDR3 sequence: CASSLTGGRAKNQPQHF. DNA for the CDR3: TGTGCCAGCAGCTTGACGGGAGGCAGGGCAAAGAATCAGCCCCAGCATTTT.

This clone was counted between two and nine times. The chain has TRBV21-1 and TRBJ1-2. TRBV21-1 is a known pseudogene. The CDR3 spans 11 residues. The CDR3 sequence is CASSPFFGYTF. For the CDR3, the DNA is TGTGCCAGCAGCCCCTTTTTTGGCTACACCTTC.

The CDR3 DNA reads TGTGCCAGCAGCAGACAGGGCAATCAGCCCCAGCATTTT. Translated: CASSRQGNQPQHF. The gene calls are TRBV6-5 and TRBJ1-5; the D gene is possibly TRBD1 (6 bases). In germline, CDR1 is MNHEY, CDR2 SVGAGI. V was cut by 6 bases and J by 2 bases, with 8 bases left in between. The CDR3 contains 13 residues.

The chain carries TRBV7-3 and TRBJ2-1; 8 bases align to TRBD1. The germline V gene has CDR1 SGHTA and CDR2 FQGTGA. This CDR3 has 15 amino acids. V lost 5 bases and J lost 8; bases outside the gene matches: 11. The CDR3 coding sequence is TGTGCCAGCAGCCGTACCGGGACAGGCTTGCATGAGCAGTTCTTC. Amino acid sequence: CASSRTGTGLHEQFF.

The gene calls are TRBV7-9 and TRBJ1-4, with 9 bases lining up with TRBD1. From germline, CDR1 is SEHNR and CDR2 FQNEAQ (reference sequence). Germline trimming cut 5 bases from V and 4 bases from J; bases unmatched to any gene: 5. The CDR3 is 15 residues long. CDR3 nucleotides: TGTGCCAGCAGCGGGGGACAGGGACTTAATGAAAAACTGTTTTTT. It codes for CASSGGQGLNEKLFF.

This chain connects TRBV2 to TRBJ1-2; D is uncertain. The germline CDR1 and CDR2 sequences are SNHLY and FYNNEI. The CDR3 has 13 amino acids. V gave up 4 bases and J gave up 1 base, with 7 bases separating them. CDR3 coding DNA: TGTGCCAGCAGTGCTACTAGTAACTATGGCTACACCTTC. Residues: CASSATSNYGYTF. Full variable domain (outside the CDR3, taken from reference TRBV2 and TRBJ1-2): EPEVTQTPSHQVTQMGQEVILRCVPISNHLYFYWYRQILGQKVEFLVSFYNNEISEKSEIFDDQFSVERPDGSNFTLKIRSTKLEDSAMYFCASSATSNYGYTFGSGTRLTVV.

The genes are TRBV7-6 and TRBJ1-1, with 7 bases that match TRBD1. Germline CDR1 SGHVS, CDR2 FNYEAQ. The ends lost 1 base at V and 0 bases at J; junction bases unmatched: 5. The CDR3 is 16 residues long. The CDR3 here is CASSLGQGGMNTEAFF. In DNA, the CDR3 is TGTGCCAGCAGCTTAGGGCAGGGGGGGATGAACACTGAAGCTTTCTTT.

This clone showed up just once. V usage is TRBV19 and J usage is TRBJ2-3, with D hard to call. The CDR3 consists of 12 residues. Trimming took 1 base from V and 6 from J, leaving 5 bases between them. Germline lookup yields CDR1 LNHDA and CDR2 SQIVND (reference sequence). CDR3 loop: CASSIGWDTQYF. CDR3 DNA: TGTGCCAGTAGTATAGGATGGGATACGCAGTATTTT.

The chain is built from TRBV7-6 and TRBJ1-5, with TRBD1 matching over 7 bases. Unmatched junction bases numbered 6, after V lost 5 bases and J lost 5 bases. Germline V gene data show CDR1 as SGHVS and CDR2 as FNYEAQ. This CDR3 has 14 residues. The CDR3 bases are TGTGCCAGCAGCGACCCAGGGGGGGATCAGCCCCAGCATTTT. Translation gives CASSDPGGDQPQHF.

The DNA for the CDR3 is TGTGCCAGCAGCTGGGGACTAGCGAACACCGGGGAGCTGTTTTTT. It codes for CASSWGLANTGELFF. The rearrangement joins TRBV7-2 to TRBJ2-2; 8 nucleotides agree with TRBD2. The CDR3 runs 15 residues. V gave up 4 bases and J gave up 0 bases; unmatched junction bases: 1. From germline, CDR1 is SGHTA and CDR2 FQGNSA.

This clone was counted a single time. The chain carries TRBV5-1 and TRBJ1-1; no reliable D call. Germline CDR1 reads SGHRS; CDR2 reads YFSETQ. There are 11 residues in the CDR3. V lost 4 bases, J lost 4 bases, and 5 bases lay in between. CDR3 protein: CASSDFTEAFF. The DNA of the CDR3 is TGCGCCAGCAGCGACTTCACTGAAGCTTTCTTT. Variable domain in full (rest from reference TRBV5-1 and TRBJ1-1): KAGVTQTPRYLIKTRGQQVTLSCSPISGHRSVSWYQQTPGQGLQFLFEYFSETQRNKGNFPGRFSGRQFSNSRSEMNVSTLELGDSALYLCASSDFTEAFFGQGTRLTVV.

The chain combines TRBV29-1 with TRBJ1-1; no firm D call. V was cut by 8 bases and J by 5 bases, with 18 bases left in between. CDR1 is SQVTM and CDR2 is ANQGSEA in the germline V gene. The CDR3 totals 13 residues. CDR3 protein: CSIWTESGTEAFF. CDR3 DNA: TGCAGCATCTGGACGGAGAGCGGGACTGAAGCTTTCTTT.

The rearrangement joins TRBV2 to TRBJ2-7; tentatively, D is TRBD2 (6 bases). Deletions cut 9 bases from V and 6 bases from J, with 18 bases between. CDR1 and CDR2 from the germline V gene are SNHLY and FYNNEI. The CDR3 sequence is 13 residues long. DNA of the CDR3: TGTGCCAGTAGACTAGTTGCTGTCGGCGAGCAGTACTTC. This sequence encodes CASRLVAVGEQYF. Full variable domain (rest looked up from reference TRBV2 and TRBJ2-7): EPEVTQTPSHQVTQMGQEVILRCVPISNHLYFYWYRQILGQKVEFLVSFYNNEISEKSEIFDDQFSVERPDGSNFTLKIRSTKLEDSAMYFCASRLVAVGEQYFGPGTRLTVT.